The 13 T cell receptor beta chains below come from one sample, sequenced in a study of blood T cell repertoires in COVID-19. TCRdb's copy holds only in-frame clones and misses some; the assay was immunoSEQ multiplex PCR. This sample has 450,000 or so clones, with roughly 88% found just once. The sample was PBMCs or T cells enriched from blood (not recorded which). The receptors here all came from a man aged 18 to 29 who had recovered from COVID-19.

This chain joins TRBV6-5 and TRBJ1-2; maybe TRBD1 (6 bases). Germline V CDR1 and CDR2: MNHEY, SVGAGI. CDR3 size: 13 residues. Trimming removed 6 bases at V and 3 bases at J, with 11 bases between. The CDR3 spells CASRRQVDYGYTF. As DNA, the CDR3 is TGTGCCAGCAGAAGACAGGTCGACTATGGCTACACCTTC.

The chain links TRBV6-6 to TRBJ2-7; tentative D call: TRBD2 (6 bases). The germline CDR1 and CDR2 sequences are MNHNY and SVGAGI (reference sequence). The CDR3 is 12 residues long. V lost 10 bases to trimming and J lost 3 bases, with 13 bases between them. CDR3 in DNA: TGTGCCACGCGGGACGGGGACTACGAGCAGTACTTC. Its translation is CATRDGDYEQYF.

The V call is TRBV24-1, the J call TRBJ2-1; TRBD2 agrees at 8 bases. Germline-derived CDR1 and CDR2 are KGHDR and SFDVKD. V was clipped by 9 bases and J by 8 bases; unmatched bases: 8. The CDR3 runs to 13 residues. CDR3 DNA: TGTGCCACCGGCGGTAGCGGGACCGATGAGCAGTTCTTC. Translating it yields CATGGSGTDEQFF.

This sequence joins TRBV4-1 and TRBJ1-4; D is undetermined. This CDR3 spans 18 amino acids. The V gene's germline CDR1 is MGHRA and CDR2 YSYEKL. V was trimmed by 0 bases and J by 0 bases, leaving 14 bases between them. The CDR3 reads CASSQDTRTSATNEKLFF. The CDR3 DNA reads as TGCGCCAGCAGCCAAGATACCCGAACCAGCGCAACTAATGAAAAACTGTTTTTT.

The CDR3 DNA reads as TGTGCCGTAGATAGGGGGCGTGGAGATCAGCCCCAGCATTTT. Its translation: CAVDRGRGDQPQHF. V and J are TRBV19 and TRBJ1-5; 7 nucleotides line up with TRBD1. Germline V lookup: CDR1 LNHDA, CDR2 SQIVND (reference sequence). This CDR3 contains 14 residues. Trimming took 11 bases from V and 5 from J; bases not matched to a gene: 12.

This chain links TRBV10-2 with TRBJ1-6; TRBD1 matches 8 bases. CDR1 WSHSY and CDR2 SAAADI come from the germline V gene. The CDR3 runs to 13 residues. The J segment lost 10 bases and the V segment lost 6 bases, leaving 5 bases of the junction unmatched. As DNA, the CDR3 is TGCGCCAGCAGAGAGACAGGGGTATCACCCCTCCACTTT. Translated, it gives CASRETGVSPLHF.

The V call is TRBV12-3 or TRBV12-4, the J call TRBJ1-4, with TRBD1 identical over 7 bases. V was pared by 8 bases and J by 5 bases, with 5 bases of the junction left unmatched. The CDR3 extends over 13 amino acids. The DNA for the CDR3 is TGTGCCAGCCGACCACAGGGGAATGAAAAACTGTTTTTT. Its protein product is CASRPQGNEKLFF.

The CDR3: CASSLAEKNTEAFF. DNA of the CDR3: TGTGCCAGCAGCTTAGCGGAGAAGAACACTGAAGCTTTCTTT. V and J are TRBV7-9 and TRBJ1-1; D is ambiguous. V was shortened by 0 bases and J by 1 base, with 6 bases between the two germline ends. The CDR3 length is 14 residues. Germline CDR1 and CDR2: SEHNR and FQNEAQ (reference sequence).

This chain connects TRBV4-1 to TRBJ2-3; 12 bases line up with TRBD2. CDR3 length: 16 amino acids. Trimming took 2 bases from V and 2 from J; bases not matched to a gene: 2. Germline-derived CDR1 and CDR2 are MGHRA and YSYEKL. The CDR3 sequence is CASSQRTSGVTDTQYF. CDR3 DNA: TGCGCCAGCAGCCAAAGGACTAGCGGGGTCACAGATACGCAGTATTTT.

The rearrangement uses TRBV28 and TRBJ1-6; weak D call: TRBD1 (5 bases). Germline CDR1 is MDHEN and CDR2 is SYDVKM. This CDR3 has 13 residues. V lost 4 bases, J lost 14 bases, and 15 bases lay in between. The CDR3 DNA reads TGTGCCAGCAGTTCCCCCCACAGGTACTCCCTCCACTTT. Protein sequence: CASSSPHRYSLHF.

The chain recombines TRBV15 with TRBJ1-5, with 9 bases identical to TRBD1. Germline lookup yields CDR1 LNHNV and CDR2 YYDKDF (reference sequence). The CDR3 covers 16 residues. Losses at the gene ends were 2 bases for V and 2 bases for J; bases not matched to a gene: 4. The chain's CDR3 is CATSRSDRGGNQPQHF. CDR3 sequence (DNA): TGTGCCACCAGCAGATCGGACAGGGGTGGCAATCAGCCCCAGCATTTT.

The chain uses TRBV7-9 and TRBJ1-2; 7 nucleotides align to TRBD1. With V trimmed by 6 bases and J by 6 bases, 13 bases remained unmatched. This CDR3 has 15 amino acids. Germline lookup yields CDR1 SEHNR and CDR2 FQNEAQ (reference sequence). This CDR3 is CASSNRSGGSDGYTF. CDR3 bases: TGTGCCAGCAGTAACCGTTCAGGGGGGAGTGATGGCTACACCTTC.

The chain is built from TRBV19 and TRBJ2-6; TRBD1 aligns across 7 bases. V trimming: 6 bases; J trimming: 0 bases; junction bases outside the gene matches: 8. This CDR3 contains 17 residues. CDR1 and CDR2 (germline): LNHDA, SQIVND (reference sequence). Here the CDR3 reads CASRTGTANSGANVLTF. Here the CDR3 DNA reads TGTGCCAGTAGAACCGGGACAGCAAACTCTGGGGCCAACGTCCTGACTTTC.